This T cell receptor (beta chain) stems from a study of T cell responses to AZD1222 COVID-19 vaccine. General study points: Reports indicate that nearly half of spike-specific TCRs are directed at unmutated variant regions. Along spike, vaccine-associated CD4 TCRs were found throughout, with dominance at 160-218 and 743-854.

Produced via immunoSEQ multiplex PCR; TCRdb's table is partial and in-frame only. The sample has approximately 89,000 clones; 90% are singletons. As to this clone: Antigen: not known.

CDR3 length: 14 residues. Trimming took off 5 bases at V and 5 bases at J, with 13 bases between the two ends. Germline V gene lookup returns CDR1 LNHDA and CDR2 SQIVND (reference sequence). V is TRBV19 and J is TRBJ1-5, with a weak D call TRBD1 (5 bases). This TCR came from an adult who received the AZD1222 COVID-19 vaccine. Material: peripheral blood, obtained 28 days after the second AZD1222 dose. CDR3 sequence (DNA): TGTGCCAGTAGTTTACGTCAGGGATATCAGCCCCAGCATTTT. Its protein is CASSLRQGYQPQHF.